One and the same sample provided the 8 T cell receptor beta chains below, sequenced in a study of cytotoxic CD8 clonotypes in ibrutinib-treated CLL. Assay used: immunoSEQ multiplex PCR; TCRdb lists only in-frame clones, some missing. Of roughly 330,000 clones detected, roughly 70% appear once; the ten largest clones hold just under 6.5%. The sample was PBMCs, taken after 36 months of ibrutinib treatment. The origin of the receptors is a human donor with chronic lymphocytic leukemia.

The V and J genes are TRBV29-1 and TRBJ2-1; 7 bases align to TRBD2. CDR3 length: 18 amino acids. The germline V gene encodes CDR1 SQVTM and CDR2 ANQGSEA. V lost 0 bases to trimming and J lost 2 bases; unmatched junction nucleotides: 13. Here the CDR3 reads CSVEDRHPLAAPYNEQFF. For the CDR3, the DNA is TGCAGCGTTGAAGATCGGCATCCCCTAGCGGCTCCCTACAATGAGCAGTTCTTC.

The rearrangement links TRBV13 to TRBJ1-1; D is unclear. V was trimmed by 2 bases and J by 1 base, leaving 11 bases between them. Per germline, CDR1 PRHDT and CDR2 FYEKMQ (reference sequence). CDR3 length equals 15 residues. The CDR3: CASSLPWTANTEAFF. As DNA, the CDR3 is TGTGCCAGCAGCTTACCTTGGACTGCGAACACTGAAGCTTTCTTT. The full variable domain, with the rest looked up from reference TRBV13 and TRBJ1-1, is AAGVIQSPRHLIKEKRETATLKCYPIPRHDTVYWYQQGPGQDPQFLISFYEKMQSDKGSIPDRFSAQQFSDYHSELNMSSLELGDSALYFCASSLPWTANTEAFFGQGTRLTVV.

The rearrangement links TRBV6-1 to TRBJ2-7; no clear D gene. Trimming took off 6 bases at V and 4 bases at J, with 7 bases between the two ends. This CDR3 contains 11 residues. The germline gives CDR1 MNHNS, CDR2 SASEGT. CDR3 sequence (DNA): TGTGCCAGCAGCGAGATTTACGAGCAGTACTTC. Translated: CASSEIYEQYF.

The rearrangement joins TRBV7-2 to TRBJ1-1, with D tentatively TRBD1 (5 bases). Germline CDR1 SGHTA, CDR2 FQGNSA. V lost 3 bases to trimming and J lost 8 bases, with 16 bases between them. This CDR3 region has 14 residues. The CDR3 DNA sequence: TGTGCCAGCAGCTTCTTCAGGGTACCTTTAGAAGCTTTCTTT. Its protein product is CASSFFRVPLEAFF.

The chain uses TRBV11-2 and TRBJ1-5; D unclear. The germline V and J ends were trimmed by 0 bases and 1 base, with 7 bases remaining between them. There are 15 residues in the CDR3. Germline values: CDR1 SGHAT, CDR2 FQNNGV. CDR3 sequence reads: CASSLEGLSNQPQHF. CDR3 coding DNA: TGTGCCAGCAGCTTAGAAGGTCTGAGCAATCAGCCCCAGCATTTT.

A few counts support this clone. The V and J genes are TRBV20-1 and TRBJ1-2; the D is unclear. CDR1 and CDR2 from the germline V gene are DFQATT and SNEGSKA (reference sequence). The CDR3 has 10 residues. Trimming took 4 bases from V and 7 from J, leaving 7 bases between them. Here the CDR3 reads CSAMAGGYTF. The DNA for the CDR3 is TGCAGTGCTATGGCCGGTGGCTACACCTTC.

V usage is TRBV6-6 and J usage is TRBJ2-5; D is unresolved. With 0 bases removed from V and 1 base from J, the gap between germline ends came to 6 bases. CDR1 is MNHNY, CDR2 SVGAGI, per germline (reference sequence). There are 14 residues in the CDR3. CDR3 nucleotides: TGTGCCAGCAGTTACTCAGCAAGCCAAGAGACCCAGTACTTC. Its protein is CASSYSASQETQYF.

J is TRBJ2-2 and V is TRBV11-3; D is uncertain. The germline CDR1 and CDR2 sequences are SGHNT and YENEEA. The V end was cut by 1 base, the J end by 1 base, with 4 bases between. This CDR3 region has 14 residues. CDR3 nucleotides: TGTGCCAGCAGCTTAGGTGGGAACACCGGGGAGCTGTTTTTT. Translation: CASSLGGNTGELFF. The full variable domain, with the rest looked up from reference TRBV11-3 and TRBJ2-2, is EAGVVQSPRYKIIEKKQPVAFWCNPISGHNTLYWYLQNLGQGPELLIRYENEEAVDDSQLPKDRFSAERLKGVDSTLKIQPAELGDSAVYLCASSLGGNTGELFFGEGSRLTVL.